Shown below are 30 T cell receptor beta chains from a single sample sequenced in a study of cytomegalovirus exposure and HLA in healthy donors. Researchers ran the PCR with 60 Vbeta and 13 Jbeta primers. Produced via immunoSEQ multiplex PCR; TCRdb's table is partial and in-frame only. Here the sample spans over 150,000 clones, about 82% being singletons. Sequencing was done on a sample of PBMCs. The receptors stem from a woman between 50 and 59 years old in good health and CMV-seropositive.

CDR3 sequence (DNA): TGTGCCAGCAGTTATACCCGCTACGAGCAGTACTTC. It yields the protein CASSYTRYEQYF. The gene calls are TRBV6-5 and TRBJ2-5, with D uncertain. The J call may be wrong; the DNA end is better matched by TRBJ2-7. The germline V gene has CDR1 MNHEY and CDR2 SVGAGI. The CDR3 is 12 residues long.

There are a few counts of this clone. The chain employs TRBV11-2 and TRBJ2-3, with 13 bases identical to TRBD2. The V gene's germline CDR1 is SGHAT and CDR2 FQNNGV. J lost 3 bases, V lost 1 base, and 4 bases had no gene match. This CDR3 is 17 amino acids long. The CDR3 DNA is TGTGCCAGCAGCTTAGTCGCGACTAGCGGGGGGACAGATACGCAGTATTTT. Its translation is CASSLVATSGGTDTQYF. Variable domain in full (rest from reference TRBV11-2 and TRBJ2-3): EAGVAQSPRYKIIEKRQSVAFWCNPISGHATLYWYQQILGQGPKLLIQFQNNGVVDDSQLPKDRFSAERLKGVDSTLKIQPAKLEDSAVYLCASSLVATSGGTDTQYFGPGTRLTVL.

The chain recombines TRBV6-1 with TRBJ2-7, with D perhaps TRBD1 (6 bases). The CDR3 sequence is 20 residues long. Looked up from germline, CDR1 is MNHNS and CDR2 is SASEGT. The V end lost 4 bases, the J end lost 5 bases, and 33 bases lay between the germline ends. The CDR3 DNA reads as TGTGCCAGCAGTGGAGAGCAACAGGGTTTAGTGCGTTCAAGGGCTAACGAGCAGTACTTC. This gives the protein CASSGEQQGLVRSRANEQYF.

V is TRBV19 and J is TRBJ1-5, with D perhaps matching TRBD1 (5 bases). CDR3 length: 13 amino acids. Germline V gene data show CDR1 as LNHDA and CDR2 as SQIVND (reference sequence). The V and J ends lost 4 bases and 11 bases respectively, with 15 bases between them. The CDR3 is CASSTDTPMAQHF. As DNA, the CDR3 is TGTGCCAGTAGTACGGACACGCCGATGGCCCAGCATTTT.

The chain couples TRBV25-1 to TRBJ1-1; D gene unclear. Germline-derived CDR1 and CDR2 are MGHDK and SYGVNS. Between the trimmed V and J ends, which lost 3 bases and 0 bases, there was a span of 14 bases. This CDR3 has 16 amino acids. In DNA, the CDR3 is TGTGCCAGCAGTGACAGGTGGGAGGGCCTGAACACTGAAGCTTTCTTT. This encodes CASSDRWEGLNTEAFF.

This chain uses TRBV10-3 with TRBJ2-5; possible D gene TRBD1, 5 bases. V lost 10 bases to trimming and J lost 2 bases, with 8 bases between them. The length of the CDR3 is 11 residues. Germline values: CDR1 ENHRY, CDR2 SYGVKD. This CDR3 is CATRQQETQYF. The CDR3 bases are TGTGCCACCCGACAGCAAGAGACCCAGTACTTC.

V and J are TRBV4-1 and TRBJ2-7; 7 nucleotides align to TRBD2. V trimming: 0 bases; J trimming: 2 bases; junction bases outside the gene matches: 4. The CDR3 has 15 residues. CDR1 MGHRA and CDR2 YSYEKL come from the germline V gene. The CDR3 sequence: CASSQEAGVPYEQYF. The CDR3 nucleotides are TGCGCCAGCAGCCAAGAGGCGGGGGTCCCCTACGAGCAGTACTTC.

The CDR3 region is CASSPDKEAFAEFYNEQFF. CDR3 in DNA: TGTGCCAGCAGCCCGGACAAAGAGGCGTTTGCCGAGTTTTACAATGAGCAGTTCTTC. The chain has TRBV7-8 and TRBJ2-1; tentative D call: TRBD1 (5 bases). The V end was cut by 5 bases, the J end by 4 bases, with 27 bases between. The CDR3 is 19 amino acids. Germline V gene lookup returns CDR1 SGHVS and CDR2 FQNEAQ.

The table lists this clone with a few counts. The V gene is TRBV2, the J gene TRBJ1-3; possible D gene TRBD1, 6 bases. The CDR3 runs 15 residues. Germline assignment: CDR1 SNHLY and CDR2 FYNNEI. V was trimmed by 6 bases and J by 1 base, leaving 13 bases between them. For the CDR3, the DNA is TGTGCCAGCAGCCGCAGGGGCGATTCTGGAAACACCATATATTTT. Translation: CASSRRGDSGNTIYF.

The CDR3 DNA reads TGTGCCAGCAGCTCGGACAGGGCTACACTATATGGCTACACCTTC. Translation: CASSSDRATLYGYTF. The V call is TRBV7-3, the J call TRBJ1-2; 8 bases map to TRBD1. Looked up from germline, CDR1 is SGHTA and CDR2 is FQGTGA. The CDR3 contains 15 residues. V lost 4 bases and J lost 5; bases outside the gene matches: 9.

The rearrangement joins TRBV7-2 to TRBJ2-5; 14 positions match TRBD2. The J call could be wrong; TRBJ2-7 is a better fit for the DNA end. In germline, CDR1 is SGHTA, CDR2 FQGNSA. This CDR3 spans 15 amino acids. This CDR3 is CASSPQGLAGDEQYF. CDR3 sequence (DNA): TGTGCCAGCAGCCCTCAGGGACTAGCGGGAGACGAGCAGTACTTC.

The V and J genes are TRBV4-3 and TRBJ2-2; TRBD1 matches at 7 bases. V trimming: 0 bases; J trimming: 8 bases; junction bases outside the gene matches: 9. Germline CDR1 reads LGHNA; CDR2 reads YSLEER. This CDR3 spans 16 amino acids. CDR3 nucleotide sequence: TGCGCCAGCAGCCAAGATCATGAAGGGGGCAGAGGGGAGCTGTTTTTT. Protein sequence: CASSQDHEGGRGELFF.

The CDR3 reads CASSAELTGVREQFF. CDR3 DNA: TGTGCCAGCAGCGCGGAGTTAACAGGGGTACGTGAGCAGTTCTTC. This chain uses TRBV9 with TRBJ2-1; TRBD1 matches 7 bases. This CDR3 contains 15 residues. Germline V lookup: CDR1 SGDLS, CDR2 YYNGEE. J lost 9 bases, V lost 3 bases, and 12 bases had no gene match.

Comment on this clone: A read error may account for a junction end that differs from germline. The CDR3 bases are TGTTCCAGCACCGAGCAGGGGGCGAGTGATGGCTACACCTTC. Its protein product is CSSTEQGASDGYTF. The gene calls are TRBV7-9 and TRBJ1-2, with 8 bases fitting TRBD1. The CDR3 is 14 residues long. Germline V gives CDR1 SEHNR, CDR2 FQNEAQ (reference sequence).

V gene TRBV7-2 combines with J gene TRBJ2-2; D perhaps matches TRBD2 (6 bases). Trimming shortened V by 6 bases and J by 8 bases, and 16 bases separated the two germline ends. CDR3 length: 14 amino acids. Germline lookup yields CDR1 SGHTA and CDR2 FQGNSA. The CDR3 spells CASRQSGTLGELFF. The CDR3 region has the DNA TGTGCCAGCAGGCAATCAGGGACTTTAGGGGAGCTGTTTTTT.

This chain joins TRBV11-2 and TRBJ2-7; D gene ambiguous. The CDR3 extends over 13 amino acids. Germline V lookup: CDR1 SGHAT, CDR2 FQNNGV. Trimming pared 3 bases from V and 2 bases from J, leaving 8 bases between. The CDR3 is CASSLALTYEQYF. As DNA, the CDR3 is TGTGCCAGCAGCTTGGCTCTTACCTACGAGCAGTACTTC.

The J gene is TRBJ1-5, the V gene TRBV19; tentatively, D is TRBD1 (5 bases). The CDR3 sequence is 15 residues long. V lost 5 bases and J 6 bases, leaving 17 bases between the germline ends. In germline, CDR1 is LNHDA, CDR2 SQIVND (reference sequence). The CDR3: CASSPIDRGSQPQHF. Written as DNA, the CDR3 is TGTGCCAGTAGTCCCATAGACCGGGGGAGTCAGCCCCAGCATTTT.

V usage is TRBV4-3 and J usage is TRBJ1-2, with 9 positions matching TRBD1. Germline CDR1 is LGHNA and CDR2 is YSLEER. CDR3 size: 15 residues. The trim removed 1 base at V and 11 bases at J, leaving 11 bases unmatched. The CDR3 loop reads CASSQVHTGGVGYTF. In DNA form, the CDR3 reads TGCGCCAGCAGCCAAGTCCACACAGGGGGCGTGGGGTACACCTTC.

V usage is TRBV7-3 and J usage is TRBJ2-2; TRBD1 agrees at 9 bases. The germline CDR1 and CDR2 sequences are SGHTA and FQGTGA. Unmatched junction bases numbered 23, after V lost 7 bases and J lost 2 bases. The CDR3 covers 21 residues. DNA of the CDR3: TGTGCCAGCACCGAAGCCCCGGGACAGGGATTTTGGGGCTACAACACCGGGGAGCTGTTTTTT. Protein: CASTEAPGQGFWGYNTGELFF.

The gene calls are TRBV10-3 and TRBJ2-7; 7 nucleotides match TRBD2. Per germline, CDR1 ENHRY and CDR2 SYGVKD. The CDR3 has 14 residues. V lost 11 bases, J lost 4 bases, and 14 bases stayed unmatched. The CDR3 nucleotides are TGTGCCTCCTCCGGGGGGTACGGAAGATACGAGCAGTACTTC. Translated: CASSGGYGRYEQYF.

The DNA for the CDR3 is TGTGCCAGCAGCTTGGCGGCAGGGGATCTTGACTATGGCTACACCTTC. Translated, it gives CASSLAAGDLDYGYTF. The chain combines TRBV5-4 with TRBJ1-2, with D possibly TRBD1 on 6 matching bases. Trimming took off 0 bases at V and 3 bases at J, with 15 bases between the two ends. The CDR3 length is 16 residues. The V gene's germline CDR1 is SGHNT and CDR2 YYREEE (reference sequence).

This rearrangement joins TRBV2 to TRBJ1-2; D ambiguous. The CDR3 contains 12 residues. Trimming took off 10 bases at V and 8 bases at J, with 17 bases between the two ends. CDR1 is SNHLY, CDR2 FYNNEI, per germline. The CDR3 here is CATGMGLDGYTF. The CDR3 DNA reads TGTGCCACGGGGATGGGCCTTGACGGCTACACCTTC.

This clone was recorded only once. This sequence joins TRBV29-1 and TRBJ2-2, with TRBD1 matching 8 bases. The CDR3 has 13 residues. Germline CDR1 and CDR2: SQVTM and ANQGSEA. J was trimmed by 5 bases and V by 4 bases; bases with no gene match: 3. DNA of the CDR3: TGCAGCGTTGGACAGGGGAGGACCGGGGAGCTGTTTTTT. Its protein is CSVGQGRTGELFF.

V usage is TRBV11-2 and J usage is TRBJ1-6, with D unclear. Germline lookup yields CDR1 SGHAT and CDR2 FQNNGV. CDR3 length equals 14 residues. Trimming removed 2 bases from V and 5 bases from J, with 7 bases in between. The CDR3 reads CASSLRQNNSPLHF. CDR3 nucleotides: TGTGCCAGCAGCTTACGCCAGAATAATTCACCCCTCCACTTT.

The rearrangement uses TRBV9 and TRBJ2-3; TRBD2 agrees at 10 bases. V gave up 2 bases and J gave up 3 bases; unmatched junction bases: 6. From germline, CDR1 is SGDLS and CDR2 YYNGEE. The CDR3 sequence is 16 residues long. Written as DNA, the CDR3 is TGTGCCAGCAGCGTCTCAGCGGGGGGGCGAACAGATACGCAGTATTTT. Translated: CASSVSAGGRTDTQYF.

This chain links TRBV5-4 with TRBJ2-1; 11 positions agree with TRBD2. The V and J ends lost 4 bases and 0 bases, in that order; junction bases with no gene match: 15. This CDR3 is 20 amino acids long. Germline V lookup: CDR1 SGHNT, CDR2 YYREEE (reference sequence). The DNA for the CDR3 is TGTGCCAGCAGCCTATTTTACGGCCAACTAGCGGGAGTCTCCTACAATGAGCAGTTCTTC. This sequence encodes CASSLFYGQLAGVSYNEQFF.

This clone was seen a handful of times. V usage is TRBV4-1 and J usage is TRBJ1-1; 10 bases match TRBD1. The CDR3 extends over 15 amino acids. V lost 2 bases, J lost 3 bases, and 3 bases stayed unmatched. Germline V gives CDR1 MGHRA, CDR2 YSYEKL. The CDR3 spells CASSQSGTGDTEAFF. The CDR3 bases are TGCGCCAGCAGCCAAAGCGGGACAGGGGACACTGAAGCTTTCTTT.

J is TRBJ2-7 and V is TRBV6-1; D might be TRBD1 (6 bases). The CDR3 extends over 12 amino acids. V was cut by 8 bases and J by 4 bases, with 12 bases left in between. Germline CDR1 reads MNHNS; CDR2 reads SASEGT. This chain's CDR3 is CASGQQKYEQYF. CDR3 bases: TGTGCCAGCGGACAGCAGAAGTACGAGCAGTACTTC.

The chain combines TRBV29-1 with TRBJ1-1, with no clear D. This CDR3 is 13 amino acids long. The germline V and J ends were trimmed by 7 bases and 2 bases, with 14 bases remaining between them. CDR1 and CDR2 from the germline V gene are SQVTM and ANQGSEA. DNA for the CDR3: TGCAGCGCTAGTACCGGTTTAAACACTGAAGCTTTCTTT. The encoded protein is CSASTGLNTEAFF.

This rearrangement joins TRBV2 to TRBJ2-7; D might be TRBD1 (6 bases). V was trimmed by 0 bases and J by 3 bases, leaving 12 bases between them. Germline-derived CDR1 and CDR2 are SNHLY and FYNNEI. This CDR3 comprises 15 residues. The CDR3 region has the DNA TGTGCCAGCAGTGAAGCGCAGGGGTGGGACTACGAGCAGTACTTC. Its protein is CASSEAQGWDYEQYF.